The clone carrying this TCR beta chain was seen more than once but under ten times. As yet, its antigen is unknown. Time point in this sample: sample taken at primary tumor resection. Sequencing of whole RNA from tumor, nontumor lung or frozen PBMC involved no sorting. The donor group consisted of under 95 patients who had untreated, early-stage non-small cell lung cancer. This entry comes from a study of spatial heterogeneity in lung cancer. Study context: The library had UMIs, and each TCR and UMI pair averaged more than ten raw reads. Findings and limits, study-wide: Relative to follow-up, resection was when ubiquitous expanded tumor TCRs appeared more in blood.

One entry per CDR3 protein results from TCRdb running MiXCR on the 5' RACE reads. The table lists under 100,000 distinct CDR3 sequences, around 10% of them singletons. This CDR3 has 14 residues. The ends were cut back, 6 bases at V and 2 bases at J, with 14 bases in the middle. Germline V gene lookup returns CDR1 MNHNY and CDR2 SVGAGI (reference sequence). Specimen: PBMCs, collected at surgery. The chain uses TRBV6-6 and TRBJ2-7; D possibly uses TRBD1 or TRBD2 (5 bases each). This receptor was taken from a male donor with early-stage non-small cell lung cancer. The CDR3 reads CASREIGAPYEQYF. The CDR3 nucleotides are TGTGCCAGCAGAGAAATCGGGGCCCCCTACGAGCAGTACTTC.